This TCR beta chain was identified during a study of technical replicates of blood from a few donors. There are 15 residues in the CDR3. V lost 3 bases and J lost 8; bases outside the gene matches: 13. This clone occurred a few times. Using immunoSEQ multiplex PCR, the repertoire was profiled, and TCRdb retains in-frame clones only, with some absent. The sample has about 75,000 clones; 95% to 98% are singletons. The clonotype comes from a human donor in good health. The rearrangement links TRBV5-7 to TRBJ1-2; 7 bases fit TRBD1. TRBV5-7 carries the ORF label, with uncertain function. Sequenced input: T cells isolated from PBMCs. The CDR3 nucleotides read TGTGCCAGCAGCTCCACCAAGAGACAGGGTGTAGGCTACACCTTC. As protein: CASSSTKRQGVGYTF.